This is a list of T cell receptor beta chains from one sample in a study of shared clonotypes between healthy human individuals. Here immunoSEQ multiplex PCR was the method, and the copy in TCRdb shows in-frame clones only, minus some. The sample has under 2,500,000 clones; 90% to 97% are singletons. Sequencing was performed on naive CD4+ T cells sorted from blood. These TCRs come from a man aged 18 to 29 in good health. CDR3s include the opening cysteine and the closing phenylalanine or tryptophan. The D gene is left open where the match is weak. Not every row has a clone size; where given, it reads once, few, many or a size class.

V gene,D gene,CDR3 length,clone size,J gene,CDR3 DNA,CDR3 protein
TRBV5-1,-,13,-,TRBJ2-1,TGCGCCAGCAGCTTTTCCACCGACAATGAGCAGTTCTTC,CASSFSTDNEQFF
TRBV29-1,TRBD1,13,-,TRBJ1-4,TGCAGCGGCGGACAGGGGGCGGGAGAAAAACTGTTTTTT,CSGGQGAGEKLFF
TRBV7-9,-,15,-,TRBJ1-2,TGTGCCAGCAGCTTAGTAGGCGGACAGAACTATGGCTACACCTTC,CASSLVGGQNYGYTF
TRBV4-3,-,13,once,TRBJ1-4,TGCGCCAGCAGCCAAGAAGGGGCGGAAAAACTGTTTTTT,CASSQEGAEKLFF
TRBV5-1,TRBD1,16,-,TRBJ1-2,TGCGCCAGCAGCTCCCGCACCTCCGGGACAGGAGATGGCTACACCTTC,CASSSRTSGTGDGYTF
TRBV6-5,TRBD1,14,once,TRBJ2-7,TGTGCCAGCAGCCGGGACAGGGGGACCTACGAGCAGTACTTC,CASSRDRGTYEQYF
TRBV11-3,TRBD1,14,-,TRBJ2-3,TGTGCCAGCGGGGAGGGGACAGGGGTAGATACGCAGTATTTT,CASGEGTGVDTQYF
TRBV2,TRBD1,15,-,TRBJ2-2,TGTGCCAGCATTCCGGGACAGGGGACGACCGGGGAGCTGTTTTTT,CASIPGQGTTGELFF
TRBV27,TRBD2,14,-,TRBJ2-7,TGTGCCAGCAGAAGCGGGACGGTGGCCTACGAGCAGTACTTC,CASRSGTVAYEQYF
TRBV18,-,14,-,TRBJ1-3,TGTGCCAGCTCCCAGGCGAACTCTGGAAACACCATATATTTT,CASSQANSGNTIYF
TRBV7-3,-,14,-,TRBJ2-3,TGTGCCAGCAGCTTTTCTTCTTTCGACGATACGCAGTATTTT,CASSFSSFDDTQYF
TRBV19,-,13,-,TRBJ2-5,TGTGCCAGTAGTACCCCTAACCAAGAGACCCAGTACTTC,CASSTPNQETQYF
TRBV27,-,18,-,TRBJ2-3,TGTGCCAGCAGTTTAGTGCAGGTACGGGGCCCTAGCACAGATACGCAGTATTTT,CASSLVQVRGPSTDTQYF
TRBV6-5,TRBD1,16,-,TRBJ2-3,TGTGCCAGCAGTTACAGGACAGGGTTAGGCACAGATACGCAGTATTTT,CASSYRTGLGTDTQYF
TRBV7-9,TRBD1,15,-,TRBJ1-6,TGTGCCAGCAGCCACCTGACAGGGAATAATTCACCCCTCCACTTT,CASSHLTGNNSPLHF
TRBV30,TRBD1,16,once,TRBJ2-2,TGTGCCTGGAGTGTGGGGACAGGGGTGGACACCGGGGAGCTGTTTTTT,CAWSVGTGVDTGELFF
TRBV19,TRBD1,16,once,TRBJ1-5,TGTGCCAGTAGTATAGACGTCGGGACAGATAATCAGCCCCAGCATTTT,CASSIDVGTDNQPQHF
TRBV7-2,-,14,-,TRBJ1-4,TGTGCCAGCAAGATGGGAAGGGCTAATGAAAAACTGTTTTTT,CASKMGRANEKLFF
TRBV5-6,-,14,-,TRBJ1-6,TGTGCCAGCAGCCCGGGACAACTTAATTCACCCCTCCACTTT,CASSPGQLNSPLHF
TRBV5-4,TRBD1,12,-,TRBJ2-3,TGTGCCAGCAGCGGGACAGGGAATACGCAGTATTTT,CASSGTGNTQYF
TRBV6-1,TRBD1,15,once,TRBJ2-3,TGTGCCAGCAGGCCCGGGACAGCCGACACAGATACGCAGTATTTT,CASRPGTADTDTQYF
TRBV6-5,-,14,-,TRBJ2-1,TGTGCCAGCAGTTACTCTGGGGGCGTTGATGAGCAGTTCTTC,CASSYSGGVDEQFF
TRBV4-3,TRBD1,15,once,TRBJ2-7,TGCGCCAGCAGCCGAGTCCGGGACAGCGCTTACGAGCAGTACTTC,CASSRVRDSAYEQYF
TRBV25-1,TRBD2,15,-,TRBJ2-7,TGTGCCAGCAGCCCCGAGGTAGCGGGAGGGAACGAGCAGTACTTC,CASSPEVAGGNEQYF
TRBV29-1,TRBD2,15,-,TRBJ2-2,TGCAGCGTTGAAGCGGGGGGACCGAACACCGGGGAGCTGTTTTTT,CSVEAGGPNTGELFF
TRBV28,TRBD1,18,-,TRBJ2-6,TGTGCCAGCAGTTTAGTAGGGACAGGGGATTCTGGGGCCAACGTCCTGACTTTC,CASSLVGTGDSGANVLTF